The source of this TCR beta chain is a study of T cells in localized non-small cell lung cancer. Of note for this clone: What it binds is not known.

General study results and limits: Median approximately 61 top-100 tumor clones were shared with paired adjacent lung. T cell clonality was highest in uninvolved adjacent lung, above tumor. As only one tumor region underwent sequencing, heterogeneity remains possible. Blood T cell density predicted longer survival; adjacent-lung clonality, shorter.

Sequenced by immunoSEQ multiplex PCR; TCRdb stores in-frame clones only, minus some. The repertoire includes roughly 35,000 clones, over 75% of them detected once, and about 2.5% sits in the top ten. The V end was cut by 1 base, the J end by 0 bases, with 9 bases between. The CDR3 runs to 16 residues. The germline V gene encodes CDR1 SGHDN and CDR2 FVKESK. The sequence came from a woman between 40 and 69 years old with stage I lung adenocarcinoma. V is TRBV14 and J is TRBJ2-2; possibly TRBD1 or TRBD2 for D (5 bases each). The sample was peripheral blood, taken before any cancer treatment. The CDR3 loop is CASSQAGTANTGELFF. Here the CDR3 DNA reads TGTGCCAGCAGCCAAGCCGGGACGGCGAACACCGGGGAGCTGTTTTTT.